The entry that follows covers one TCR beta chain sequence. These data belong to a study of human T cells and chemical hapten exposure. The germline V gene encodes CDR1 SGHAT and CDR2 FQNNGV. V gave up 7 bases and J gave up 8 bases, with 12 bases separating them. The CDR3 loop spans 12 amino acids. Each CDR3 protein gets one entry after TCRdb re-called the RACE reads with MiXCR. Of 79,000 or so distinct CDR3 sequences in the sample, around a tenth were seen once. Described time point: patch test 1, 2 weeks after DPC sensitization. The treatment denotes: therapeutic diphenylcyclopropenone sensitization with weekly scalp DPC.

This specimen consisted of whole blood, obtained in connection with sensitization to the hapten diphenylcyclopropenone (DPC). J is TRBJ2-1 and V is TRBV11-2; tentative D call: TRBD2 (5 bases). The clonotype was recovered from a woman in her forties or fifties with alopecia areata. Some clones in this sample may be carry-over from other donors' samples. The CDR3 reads CASTLSGDEQFF. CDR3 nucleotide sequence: TGTGCCAGCACCCTCAGCGGAGATGAGCAGTTCTTC.